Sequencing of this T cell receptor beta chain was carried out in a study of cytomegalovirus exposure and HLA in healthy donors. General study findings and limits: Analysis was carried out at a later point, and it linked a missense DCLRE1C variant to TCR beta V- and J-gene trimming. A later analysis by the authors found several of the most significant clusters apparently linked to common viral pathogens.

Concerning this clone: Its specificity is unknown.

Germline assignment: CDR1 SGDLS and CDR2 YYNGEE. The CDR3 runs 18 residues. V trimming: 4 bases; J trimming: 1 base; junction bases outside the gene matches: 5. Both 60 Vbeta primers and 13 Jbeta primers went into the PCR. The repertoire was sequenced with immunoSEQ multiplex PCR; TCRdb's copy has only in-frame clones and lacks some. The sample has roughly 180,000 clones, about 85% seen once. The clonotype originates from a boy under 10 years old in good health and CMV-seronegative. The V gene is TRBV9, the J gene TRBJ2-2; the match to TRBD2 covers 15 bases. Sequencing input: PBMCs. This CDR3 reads CASSLGLAGGENTGELFF. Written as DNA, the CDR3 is TGTGCCAGCAGCCTTGGACTAGCGGGGGGGGAGAACACCGGGGAGCTGTTTTTT.